This TCR beta chain came from a study of blood T cell repertoires in COVID-19. The ends lost 2 bases at V and 1 base at J; junction bases unmatched: 9. Looked up from germline, CDR1 is SGDLS and CDR2 is YYNGEE. This CDR3 contains 17 residues. Libraries were prepared by immunoSEQ multiplex PCR; TCRdb keeps only in-frame clonotypes and omits some of them. The sample includes some 58,000 clones, approximately 80% seen only once; the top ten take about 29%. The sequencing input was peripheral blood. The source is a human donor in a cohort sampled during active COVID-19. This sequence joins TRBV9 and TRBJ1-1; 9 positions match TRBD1. CDR3 nucleotides: TGTGCCAGCAGCGTTGTTGGGACAGGGTTGGGGAACACTGAAGCTTTCTTT. Residues: CASSVVGTGLGNTEAFF. The full variable domain, with the rest looked up from reference TRBV9 and TRBJ1-1, is DSGVTQTPKHLITATGQRVTLRCSPRSGDLSVYWYQQSLDQGLQFLIQYYNGEERAKGNILERFSAQQFPDLHSELNLSSLELGDSALYFCASSVVGTGLGNTEAFFGQGTRLTVV.